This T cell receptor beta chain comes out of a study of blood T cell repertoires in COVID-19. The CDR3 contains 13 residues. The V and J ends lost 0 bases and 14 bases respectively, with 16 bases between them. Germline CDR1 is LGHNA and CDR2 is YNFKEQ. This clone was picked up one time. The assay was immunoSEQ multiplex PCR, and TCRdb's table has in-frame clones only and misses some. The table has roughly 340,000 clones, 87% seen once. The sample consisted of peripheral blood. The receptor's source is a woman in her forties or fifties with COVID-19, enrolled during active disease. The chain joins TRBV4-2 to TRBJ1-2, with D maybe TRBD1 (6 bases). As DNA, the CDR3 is TGTGCCAGCAGCCAAGATAGGAGCAAGGGACATACCTTC. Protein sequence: CASSQDRSKGHTF.